These 20 T cell receptor beta chains share one sample of origin, sequenced in a study of CD8+ T cells in alopecia areata. The study sorted pooled cutaneous lymph node cells by CD4, CD8alpha, NKG2D, NKG2ACE and other markers. cDNA reverse transcribed from extracted RNA served as the sequencing template. Clones were read by immunoSEQ multiplex PCR, and TCRdb kept only the in-frame ones, dropping some. Listed for the sample are around 290,000 clones, none seen a single time. Sequencing was done on a sample of CD4+ T cells sorted from a lymph node. These receptors all stem from a C3H/HeJ mouse with alopecia areata. Mice of this strain are of MHC haplotype H2-k.

The table lists this clone with a few counts. Gene names and germline refer to mouse. The sequence runs out 4 residues before the end of the CDR3; the remainder is reconstructed from the germline J gene. The gene calls are TRBV5 and TRBJ2-3; no definite D call. This CDR3 is 15 amino acids long. The V gene lost 4 bases and the J gene lost 0 bases, with 11 bases spanning the gap. From germline, CDR1 is LGHNA and CDR2 YNLKQL (reference sequence). The CDR3 bases that were read are TGTGCCAGCAGCCCCACTTCTCCTAGTGCAGAA. Amino acids: CASSPTSPSAE. The whole CDR3 is CASSPTSPSAETLYF.

Points on this clone: A much larger clone differs from this one at a single base, so this may be a read error. Germline and genes: mouse. Read data end 4 residues before the CDR3 end; the end is taken from the germline J gene. The chain carries TRBV19 and TRBJ1-2; D perhaps matches TRBD1 (6 bases). This CDR3 region has 13 residues. Germline values: CDR1 FNHDT, CDR2 SITEND (reference sequence). V gave up 5 bases and J gave up 1 base, with 9 bases separating them. CDR3 DNA (partial): TGTGCCAGCAGACGGGACAAAAACTCC. It translates to CASRRDKNS. The whole CDR3 sequence is CASRRDKNSDYTF. The full variable domain, its missing parts supplied by reference TRBV19 and TRBJ1-2, is GGIITQTPKFLIGQEGQKLTLKCQQNFNHDTMYWYRQDSGKGLRLIYYSITENDLQKGDLSEGYDASREKKSSFSLTVTSAQKNEMAVFLCASRRDKNSDYTFGSGTRLLVI.

This clone was counted between two and nine times. Here the gene names and germline are mouse. The read stops 4 residues short of the end of the CDR3; the missing end is completed from the germline J gene. The chain employs TRBV5 and TRBJ2-2; the D gene is possibly TRBD1 (6 bases). V was trimmed by 1 base and J by 2 bases, leaving 14 bases between them. Germline CDR1 LGHNA, CDR2 YNLKQL (reference sequence). CDR3 size: 17 residues. CDR3 loop: CASSQAFRGGNTGQLYF. The sequenced part of the CDR3 DNA is TGTGCCAGCAGCCAAGCCTTCAGGGGAGGGAACACCGGG.

Notes on this clone: Gene names refer to mouse genes. Read data end 4 residues before the CDR3 end; the end is taken from the germline J gene. Other DNA sequences in the same sample also yield this CDR3. The V and J genes are TRBV19 and TRBJ2-3; a weak D match, TRBD2 (6 bases). V dropped 4 bases and J dropped 0 bases, with 6 bases sitting between them. Germline values: CDR1 FNHDT, CDR2 SITEND (reference sequence). This CDR3 comprises 13 residues. CDR3 sequence: CASSLGSAETLYF. The CDR3 bases that were read are TGTGCCAGCAGTCTGGGGAGTGCAGAA.

With respect to this clone: Mouse germline and gene names are used. The read terminates 4 residues before the CDR3 end, so the remaining end is supplied by the germline J gene. This same CDR3 is encoded by further DNA sequences in the sample. The genes are TRBV31 and TRBJ2-5; 8 bases line up with TRBD2. Trimming removed 3 bases from V and 3 bases from J; junction bases left unmatched: 2. The CDR3 has 13 residues. Germline V gene data show CDR1 as GKSSPN and CDR2 as SITVG. CDR3 sequence reads: CAWSPGGQDTQYF. The sequenced part of the CDR3 DNA is TGTGCCTGGAGCCCTGGGGGGCAAGAC.

This clone has a handful of counts. Gene names and germline match the mouse. The sequenced fragment ends 4 residues before the CDR3 boundary, so the rest is inferred from the germline J gene. The chain links TRBV1 to TRBJ1-1, with TRBD1 identical over 10 bases. V shed 6 bases, J shed 1 base, and the junction held 5 bases outside the gene matches. CDR1 and CDR2 from the germline V gene are NSQYPW and LRSPGD (reference sequence). There are 15 residues in the CDR3. CDR3: CTCRKGQGKNTEVFF. The sequenced part of the CDR3 DNA is TGCACCTGCAGAAAGGGACAGGGGAAAAACACA. The full variable domain, completed using reference TRBV1 and TRBJ1-1, is VTLLEQNPRWRLVPRGQAVNLRCILKNSQYPWMSWYQQDLQKQLQWLFTLRSPGDKEVKSLPGADYLATRVTDTELRLQVANMSQGRTLYCTCRKGQGKNTEVFFGKGTRLTVV.

In regard to this clone: These gene names are mouse names. With the read ending 4 residues before the CDR3 end, the germline J gene is used to fill in that end. The identical CDR3 is also encoded by other nucleotide sequences in the sample. The chain carries TRBV13-3 and TRBJ2-3; TRBD2 aligns across 7 bases. The CDR3 length is 14 residues. In germline, CDR1 is NNHDY, CDR2 SYVADS. Trimming took 5 bases from V and 0 from J; bases not matched to a gene: 3. The covered CDR3 bases are TGTGCCAGCAGCCTCTGGGGGAGTGCAGAA. Residues: CASSLWGSAE. The whole CDR3 is CASSLWGSAETLYF.

This clone was counted a few times. Compared with germline, one end of the junction differs, possibly owing to a read error. Mouse germline and gene names are used. The part of the CDR3 DNA that was read is TGTGCCAGCGGTGATGCATTCAACTCC. Its protein product is CASGDAFNS. The CDR3 reads in full as CASGDAFNSDYTF. The V gene is TRBV13-1, the J gene TRBJ1-2, with D uncertain. The sequenced fragment ends 4 residues before the CDR3 boundary, so the rest is inferred from the germline J gene. The CDR3 has 13 amino acids. Germline V gene sequence: CDR1 NSHNY, CDR2 SYGAGN.

This clone was seen a handful of times. This may come from a read error, since a much larger clone is one base off. Each gene name is a mouse one. The missing CDR3 end, 4 residues past where the read stops, is filled in from the germline J gene. This CDR3 is also generated by other DNA sequences in the sample. The J gene is TRBJ2-2, the V gene TRBV19; D ambiguous. This CDR3 is built from 13 residues. V was trimmed by 5 bases and J by 0 bases, leaving 5 bases between them. Germline lookup yields CDR1 FNHDT and CDR2 SITEND (reference sequence). This CDR3 is CASRTTNTGQLYF. CDR3 DNA (partial): TGTGCCAGCAGAACAACAAACACCGGG.

Regarding this clone: The genes are named according to mouse. With the read ending 4 residues before the CDR3 end, the germline J gene is used to fill in that end. V gene TRBV5 combines with J gene TRBJ2-1; 8 bases fit TRBD2. Germline lookup yields CDR1 LGHNA and CDR2 YNLKQL (reference sequence). The CDR3 covers 15 residues. V shed 4 bases, J shed 1 base, and the junction held 3 bases outside the gene matches. This CDR3 reads CASSPWGGNYAEQFF. Incomplete CDR3 DNA: TGTGCCAGCAGCCCTTGGGGGGGGAACTATGCT.

Points on this clone: The genes and germline here are from mouse. The CDR3 goes on 3 residues after the read ends, and that part is filled in from the germline J gene. The rearrangement joins TRBV5 to TRBJ1-6; TRBD1 matches 8 bases. TRBJ1-6 is classed as an ORF, of uncertain function. The V gene end was trimmed by 0 bases and the J gene end by 4 bases; junction bases not matched to a gene: 5. CDR3 length: 17 residues. Germline V lookup: CDR1 LGHNA, CDR2 YNLKQL (reference sequence). CDR3 in amino acids: CASSQERRDRYNSPLYF. The CDR3 bases that were read are TGTGCCAGCAGCCAAGAGAGGAGGGACAGGTATAATTCGCCC.

In the case of this clone: A much more abundant neighbour one base away suggests this may be a read error. Gene names are mouse gene names. The CDR3 goes on 4 residues after the read ends, and that part is filled in from the germline J gene. The sample contains more than one DNA sequence encoding this CDR3. The J gene is TRBJ2-7, the V gene TRBV14; 10 positions match TRBD2. This CDR3 has 14 amino acids. V shed 5 bases and J 0 bases; nucleotides not matched to a gene: 2. In germline, CDR1 is SGHDT, CDR2 FRDEAV. The CDR3 bases that were read are TGTGCCAGCAGGGACTGGGGGAGCTCCTAT. Its protein product is CASRDWGSSY. The whole CDR3 region reads CASRDWGSSYEQYF.

This clone was seen a handful of times. Mouse names are used for the genes. The CDR3 end is not reached by the read, which stops 4 residues before it; the germline J gene fills it in. At the DNA level, this CDR3 is encoded by other sequences in the same sample as well. This chain connects TRBV13-1 to TRBJ1-1; perhaps TRBD1 as D (6 bases). V lost 2 bases, J lost 0 bases, and 11 bases lay in between. CDR1 and CDR2 (germline): NSHNY, SYGAGN. CDR3 length: 15 residues. CDR3 sequence reads: CASSEPGQANTEVFF. The covered CDR3 bases are TGTGCCAGCAGTGAGCCGGGACAAGCAAACACA.

This clone has a count of ten or more. Each gene name is a mouse one. The sequenced fragment ends 4 residues before the CDR3 boundary, so the rest is inferred from the germline J gene. This chain uses TRBV14 with TRBJ2-5; D remains ambiguous. V was clipped by 1 base and J by 2 bases, with 8 bases between them. The CDR3 length is 14 residues. Germline loops: CDR1 SGHDT, CDR2 FRDEAV. CDR3: CASSFEGLQDTQYF. The CDR3 DNA, read in part, is TGTGCCAGCAGTTTCGAGGGTCTCCAAGAC.

This clone was recorded a few times. Gene names denote mouse genes. The sequence runs out 3 residues before the end of the CDR3; the remainder is reconstructed from the germline J gene. Other DNA sequences of this sample code for an identical CDR3. The V gene is TRBV5, the J gene TRBJ1-6, with 8 bases identical to TRBD1. TRBJ1-6 is labeled an ORF, and its function is uncertain. The V gene end was trimmed by 4 bases and the J gene end by 3 bases; junction bases not matched to a gene: 2. Germline assignment: CDR1 LGHNA and CDR2 YNLKQL (reference sequence). The CDR3 runs 15 residues. CDR3: CASSPTGDYNSPLYF. CDR3 DNA (partial): TGTGCCAGCAGCCCGACAGGGGACTATAATTCGCCC.

In this sample, this clone turned up a few times. Germline and genes here are mouse. The part of the CDR3 DNA that was read is TGTGCCAGCAGTGAGCGGGACACATAT. Its translation: CASSERDTY. The complete CDR3 sequence is CASSERDTYEQYF. This chain connects TRBV13-1 to TRBJ2-7; TRBD1 might be the D (6 bases). The CDR3 extends 4 residues past the end of the read, so its final part is completed from the germline J gene. This CDR3 comprises 13 residues. The V gene's germline CDR1 is NSHNY and CDR2 SYGAGN.

As concerns this clone: The gene symbols are mouse symbols. The observed sequence ends 4 residues before the CDR3 terminus, with the missing tail filled in from the germline J gene. The chain is built from TRBV13-3 and TRBJ2-3; weak D call: TRBD1 (5 bases). The V gene's germline CDR1 is NNHDY and CDR2 SYVADS. The V gene lost 4 bases and the J gene lost 0 bases, with 12 bases spanning the gap. The CDR3 totals 15 residues. The part of the CDR3 DNA that was read is TGTGCCAGCAGTATAGGGGTCCTTAGTGCAGAA. Translation gives CASSIGVLSAE. The CDR3 reads in full as CASSIGVLSAETLYF.

This clone occurred a few times. Gene names follow the mouse nomenclature. Coverage ceases 4 residues before the CDR3 finishes, and the germline J gene fills in the end. The chain combines TRBV13-2 with TRBJ2-1, with D possibly being TRBD2 (5 bases). The length of the CDR3 is 14 residues. Germline lookup yields CDR1 NNHNN and CDR2 SYGAGS (reference sequence). The part of the CDR3 DNA that was read is TGTGCCAGCGGTGATGCGGCTGGGCTCTCT. It yields the protein CASGDAAGLS. The full-length CDR3 reads as CASGDAAGLSEQFF.

As to this clone: The gene names here belong to mouse. The missing CDR3 end, 4 residues past where the read stops, is filled in from the germline J gene. V gene TRBV1 combines with J gene TRBJ1-2, with TRBD1 identical over 10 bases. Germline trimming cut 0 bases from V and 4 bases from J; bases unmatched to any gene: 2. The CDR3 has 15 residues. Germline lookup yields CDR1 NSQYPW and CDR2 LRSPGD (reference sequence). The CDR3 here is CTCSADGTGVSDYTF. The CDR3 bases that were read are TGCACCTGCAGTGCAGATGGGACAGGGGTCTCC.

This clone was counted only a few times. Mouse names are used for the genes. The CDR3 end is not reached by the read, which stops 4 residues before it; the germline J gene fills it in. The V call is TRBV13-1, the J call TRBJ2-5; D is unresolved. CDR1 NSHNY and CDR2 SYGAGN come from the germline V gene. This CDR3 spans 15 amino acids. Trimming took 1 base from V and 0 from J, leaving 9 bases between them. CDR3 DNA (partial): TGTGCCAGCAGTGATACCAGGATTAACCAAGAC. Protein: CASSDTRINQD. The complete CDR3 sequence is CASSDTRINQDTQYF.